This TCR beta chain derives from a study of blood T cell repertoires in COVID-19. The wider study: COVID-19 samples, acute and convalescent, were from the United States, Italy and Spain. PBMCs, B-cell-depleted T cells, or T cells provided the cDNA or gDNA that made up the material.

Clones were read by immunoSEQ multiplex PCR, and TCRdb kept only the in-frame ones, dropping some. The sample has 250,000 or so clones; approximately 90% are singletons. Germline V CDR1 and CDR2: MNHEY, SMNVEV (reference sequence). CDR3 size: 15 residues. V was shortened by 0 bases and J by 3 bases, with 12 bases between the two germline ends. Participants, about 18 to 100 years old, spanned around 25 US areas. The genes are TRBV27 and TRBJ2-7, with D unresolved. The TCR sequence derives from a woman in her thirties with acute COVID-19. The sample was PBMCs or T cells enriched from blood (not recorded which). CDR3 nucleotides: TGTGCCAGCAGTTTATCTTCTACCTTGTTCTACGAGCAGTACTTC. It codes for CASSLSSTLFYEQYF.